A single sample is the source of the 28 T cell receptor beta chains below, sequenced in a study of STAT5B mutations in CD4+ large granular lymphocyte leukemia. TCRdb's copy holds only in-frame clones and misses some; the assay was immunoSEQ multiplex PCR. The sample consists of tens of thousands of clones, 75% to 85% of them appearing once. Material: CD4+ T cells from blood buffy coats. The origin of the receptors is a human donor in good health.

V gene TRBV2 combines with J gene TRBJ2-7, with TRBD2 matching over 7 bases. Germline CDR1 and CDR2: SNHLY and FYNNEI. V trimming: 4 bases; J trimming: 5 bases; junction bases outside the gene matches: 5. The CDR3 is made up of 13 amino acids. As DNA, the CDR3 is TGTGCCAGCAGTGGGGACTATGGCCACGAGCAGTACTTC. This encodes CASSGDYGHEQYF.

The gene calls are TRBV27 and TRBJ1-6, with D unresolved. V lost 2 bases, J lost 2 bases, and 13 bases lay in between. The CDR3 extends over 17 amino acids. Germline CDR1 and CDR2: MNHEY and SMNVEV (reference sequence). CDR3 in amino acids: CASSLNSPGPYNSPLHF. The CDR3 DNA sequence: TGTGCCAGCAGTTTAAATTCCCCAGGCCCCTATAATTCACCCCTCCACTTT.

A note on this clone: The junction shows a germline mismatch at one end, possibly a read error. The chain uses TRBV6-1 and TRBJ1-1, with a tentative D call TRBD1 (5 bases). The CDR3 covers 14 residues. The germline V gene encodes CDR1 MNHNS and CDR2 SASEGT. The CDR3 reads CVSSERPRETEAFF. CDR3 bases: TGTGTCAGCAGTGAACGTCCCAGGGAGACTGAAGCTTTCTTT.

This clone was seen only once. The gene calls are TRBV28 and TRBJ1-2; weak D call: TRBD1 (5 bases). CDR3 length: 17 residues. V lost 5 bases to trimming and J lost 5 bases, with 24 bases between them. Germline lookup yields CDR1 MDHEN and CDR2 SYDVKM. CDR3 sequence (DNA): TGTGCCAGCAGTCCCCAAACCGGGACCCCCTGGGGGTATGGCTACACCTTC. This sequence encodes CASSPQTGTPWGYGYTF.

CDR3 in amino acids: CASSPGTGQETQYF. CDR3 nucleotides: TGTGCCAGCTCCCCAGGGACGGGCCAAGAGACCCAGTACTTC. The chain links TRBV18 to TRBJ2-5, with D perhaps matching TRBD1 or TRBD2 (5 bases each). The CDR3 length is 14 residues. The V end lost 6 bases, the J end lost 1 base, and 12 bases lay between the germline ends. CDR1 is KGHSH, CDR2 LQKENI, per germline.

This clone has just a few counts. The V and J genes are TRBV28 and TRBJ2-7, with 11 bases lining up with TRBD1. The CDR3 is 13 amino acids. V gave up 8 bases and J gave up 2 bases; unmatched junction bases: 2. The germline V gene has CDR1 MDHEN and CDR2 SYDVKM. CDR3 sequence (DNA): TGTGCCAGCGGGACAGGGGGACCCTACGAGCAGTACTTC. Encoded protein: CASGTGGPYEQYF.

In this sample, this clone turned up once. This chain uses TRBV11-2 with TRBJ2-2; 8 positions match TRBD2. Germline CDR1 and CDR2: SGHAT and FQNNGV. The CDR3 runs 16 residues. The V segment lost 5 bases and the J segment 4 bases; nucleotides outside the gene matches: 9. The CDR3 DNA is TGTGCCAGCAGCCCTTTAAGCGGGAGAGGCACCGGGGAGCTGTTTTTT. This sequence encodes CASSPLSGRGTGELFF.

This clone was recorded once. The CDR3 DNA follows: TGTGCCAGCAGCCCCACCGAAGTGGGGGGAGGAACAGATACGCAGTATTTT. Translated, it gives CASSPTEVGGGTDTQYF. This chain links TRBV11-3 with TRBJ2-3; perhaps TRBD2 as D (6 bases). CDR1 SGHNT and CDR2 YENEEA come from the germline V gene. With 5 bases removed from V and 3 bases from J, the gap between germline ends came to 21 bases. CDR3 length: 17 amino acids. The whole variable domain, remainder taken from reference TRBV11-3 and TRBJ2-3, is EAGVVQSPRYKIIEKKQPVAFWCNPISGHNTLYWYLQNLGQGPELLIRYENEEAVDDSQLPKDRFSAERLKGVDSTLKIQPAELGDSAVYLCASSPTEVGGGTDTQYFGPGTRLTVL.

This clone was seen once. The V and J genes are TRBV18 and TRBJ2-5; 8 bases agree with TRBD2. The V and J ends lost 0 bases and 2 bases, in that order; junction bases with no gene match: 5. This CDR3 comprises 16 residues. Germline CDR1 is KGHSH and CDR2 is LQKENI. CDR3 loop: CASSPPLLAVQETQYF. The CDR3 DNA reads TGTGCCAGCTCACCACCTCTACTAGCGGTTCAAGAGACCCAGTACTTC.

This clone was counted only a few times. Written as DNA, the CDR3 is TGTGCCAGCAGGGACCCTCCCGGGACAGATTACGTGGAGCAGTACTTC. This sequence encodes CASRDPPGTDYVEQYF. This chain joins TRBV6-6 and TRBJ2-7, with 7 bases fitting TRBD1. This CDR3 region has 16 residues. V was clipped by 6 bases and J by 7 bases; unmatched bases: 18. Germline V gives CDR1 MNHNY, CDR2 SVGAGI (reference sequence).

The rearrangement uses TRBV28 and TRBJ2-3; D not certain. Deletions cut 8 bases from V and 0 bases from J, with 6 bases between. The CDR3 totals 12 residues. Germline CDR1 reads MDHEN; CDR2 reads SYDVKM. CDR3 in DNA: TGTGCCAGCGAACAAAGCACAGATACGCAGTATTTT. It encodes CASEQSTDTQYF.

Only one count was recorded for this clone. V is TRBV4-2 and J is TRBJ2-5; no firm D call. V dropped 0 bases and J dropped 2 bases, with 7 bases sitting between them. CDR3 length equals 14 residues. Germline V gene lookup returns CDR1 LGHNA and CDR2 YNFKEQ. This CDR3 is CASSQETSQETQYF. In DNA, the CDR3 is TGTGCCAGCAGCCAAGAGACCAGTCAAGAGACCCAGTACTTC.

The CDR3 reads CASSLAGPNYGYTF. CDR3 in DNA: TGTGCCAGCAGTTTAGCAGGTCCTAACTATGGCTACACCTTC. The chain joins TRBV27 to TRBJ1-2; D is uncertain. This CDR3 contains 14 residues. Germline CDR1 and CDR2: MNHEY and SMNVEV (reference sequence). Trimming left V 2 bases short and J 0 bases short, with 7 bases between.

The CDR3 loop reads CASTILWGGTDTQYF. The DNA of the CDR3 is TGTGCCAGCACCATCCTTTGGGGGGGTACAGATACGCAGTATTTT. The chain carries TRBV5-8 and TRBJ2-3; TRBD2 agrees at 7 bases. The germline gives CDR1 SGHTS, CDR2 YDEGEE. J was trimmed by 3 bases and V by 6 bases; bases with no gene match: 10. The CDR3 extends over 15 amino acids.

This chain uses TRBV7-2 with TRBJ2-5; 12 bases agree with TRBD2. Germline-derived CDR1 and CDR2 are SGHTA and FQGNSA. Trimming removed 3 bases from V and 3 bases from J; junction bases left unmatched: 5. CDR3 length: 16 residues. Here the CDR3 DNA reads TGTGCCAGCAGCTTTCAAGGACTAGCGGGGAAAGAGACCCAGTACTTC. It codes for CASSFQGLAGKETQYF.

This clone was found a few times. V is TRBV5-4 and J is TRBJ1-5; 7 nucleotides agree with TRBD1. The CDR3 runs to 14 residues. Germline lookup yields CDR1 SGHNT and CDR2 YYREEE (reference sequence). V trimming: 3 bases; J trimming: 7 bases; junction bases outside the gene matches: 7. CDR3 residues: CASSSQGVEQPQHF. The CDR3 DNA reads TGTGCCAGCAGCTCCCAGGGGGTGGAACAGCCCCAGCATTTT.

V and J are TRBV2 and TRBJ2-2; 14 bases are shared with TRBD2. The CDR3 length is 18 residues. Germline-derived CDR1 and CDR2 are SNHLY and FYNNEI. V lost 2 bases and J lost 0; bases outside the gene matches: 2. Written as DNA, the CDR3 is TGTGCCAGCAGTGAAAGGGGACTAGCGGGGGCGAACACCGGGGAGCTGTTTTTT. Protein product: CASSERGLAGANTGELFF.

The CDR3 DNA is TGTGCCAGTAATCGACTAGCGGGAGTCGCGAATGAGCAGTTCTTC. Its translation: CASNRLAGVANEQFF. V and J are TRBV19 and TRBJ2-1; TRBD2 aligns across 12 bases. The V and J ends lost 7 bases and 7 bases, in that order; junction bases with no gene match: 8. This CDR3 is built from 15 residues. Per the germline V gene, CDR1 is LNHDA and CDR2 is SQIVND (reference sequence).

This clone has just a few counts. The J gene is TRBJ2-5, the V gene TRBV27; 9 nucleotides line up with TRBD2. The CDR3 is 16 residues long. With 3 bases clipped from V and 0 bases from J, the junction kept 5 bases outside the gene matches. Germline CDR1 reads MNHEY; CDR2 reads SMNVEV (reference sequence). The CDR3 region is CASSFLASGNQETQYF. DNA of the CDR3: TGTGCCAGCAGTTTCCTGGCTAGCGGGAACCAAGAGACCCAGTACTTC.

The chain combines TRBV5-1 with TRBJ2-3; 10 bases map to TRBD2. The V gene's germline CDR1 is SGHRS and CDR2 YFSETQ. Trimming removed 0 bases from V and 1 base from J; junction bases left unmatched: 5. The CDR3 covers 17 residues. The DNA for the CDR3 is TGCGCCAGCAGCTTGGGGGCTGGGACTAGCGGCACAGATACGCAGTATTTT. Protein product: CASSLGAGTSGTDTQYF.

The chain combines TRBV10-2 with TRBJ2-3, with D possibly matching TRBD2 (6 bases). The V gene lost 5 bases and the J gene lost 0 bases, with 15 bases spanning the gap. This CDR3 has 16 residues. Germline CDR1 and CDR2: WSHSY and SAAADI. The CDR3: CASSFNWDLSTDTQYF. The CDR3 nucleotides are TGCGCCAGCAGTTTTAATTGGGACTTGAGCACAGATACGCAGTATTTT.

The gene calls are TRBV12-5 and TRBJ1-1; tentatively, D is TRBD1 (5 bases). V was clipped by 1 base and J by 4 bases, with 16 bases between them. Germline loops: CDR1 LGHNT, CDR2 FRNRAP. CDR3 length equals 16 residues. This chain's CDR3 is CASGLAPVGTVTEAFF. The CDR3 region has the DNA TGTGCTAGTGGTTTGGCCCCGGTGGGGACGGTCACTGAAGCTTTCTTT.

This chain links TRBV7-2 with TRBJ2-3, with D hard to call. V lost 4 bases and J lost 6, with 8 bases in between. Germline V gene lookup returns CDR1 SGHTA and CDR2 FQGNSA. This CDR3 comprises 12 residues. The CDR3 coding sequence is TGTGCCAGCAGCTACTACCTTGATACGCAGTATTTT. Its protein product is CASSYYLDTQYF.

The rearrangement joins TRBV11-2 to TRBJ1-3; D may be TRBD1 (5 bases). Germline CDR1 and CDR2: SGHAT and FQNNGV. This CDR3 is built from 15 residues. With 1 base removed from V and 0 bases from J, the gap between germline ends came to 7 bases. In DNA, the CDR3 is TGTGCCAGCAGCTTAGCAGGGAACTCTGGAAACACCATATATTTT. It yields the protein CASSLAGNSGNTIYF. Full variable domain (remainder filled in from reference TRBV11-2 and TRBJ1-3): EAGVAQSPRYKIIEKRQSVAFWCNPISGHATLYWYQQILGQGPKLLIQFQNNGVVDDSQLPKDRFSAERLKGVDSTLKIQPAKLEDSAVYLCASSLAGNSGNTIYFGEGSWLTVV.

This clone was detected a few times. The chain recombines TRBV11-2 with TRBJ2-3; 13 bases line up with TRBD2. The V gene's germline CDR1 is SGHAT and CDR2 FQNNGV. Germline trimming cut 6 bases from V and 2 bases from J; bases unmatched to any gene: 8. The CDR3 is 17 residues long. The CDR3 protein is CASRGLAGAQHTDTQYF. The DNA of the CDR3 is TGTGCCAGCAGAGGACTAGCGGGAGCCCAACACACAGATACGCAGTATTTT.

The gene calls are TRBV28 and TRBJ1-4, with 8 bases that match TRBD1. Per germline, CDR1 MDHEN and CDR2 SYDVKM. The CDR3 loop spans 17 amino acids. V dropped 1 base and J dropped 7; count of bases not matched to a gene: 11. The CDR3 here is CASSLYGTGPAVEKLFF. The CDR3, as DNA: TGTGCCAGCAGTTTATATGGGACAGGTCCAGCAGTTGAAAAACTGTTTTTT.

This chain links TRBV29-1 with TRBJ2-3; 13 bases are shared with TRBD2. Germline CDR1 is SQVTM and CDR2 is ANQGSEA. V gave up 5 bases and J gave up 2 bases; unmatched junction bases: 13. CDR3 size: 18 residues. For the CDR3, the DNA is TGCAGCGTTTTCCGGACTAGCGGGGGCAGAATTTCCACAGATACGCAGTATTTT. Translation gives CSVFRTSGGRISTDTQYF.

The chain recombines TRBV28 with TRBJ2-3; 8 bases agree with TRBD2. The CDR3 consists of 15 residues. The germline gives CDR1 MDHEN, CDR2 SYDVKM. V lost 6 bases, J lost 6 bases, and 11 bases stayed unmatched. CDR3 nucleotides: TGTGCCAGCAGCCACTGGGGCGGGAGGCGTGATACGCAGTATTTT. Amino acids: CASSHWGGRRDTQYF.